This record looks at one T cell receptor beta chain sequence and its context. Its antigen is unknown. This entry comes from a study of OX40 agonist ivuxolimab in advanced cancers. General study points: At doses 0.1 to 3.0 mg/kg, CD4+ and CD8+ clones expanded.

The CDR3 runs to 14 residues. Germline values: CDR1 SGHNT, CDR2 YYREEE (reference sequence). Trimming shortened V by 0 bases and J by 5 bases, and 11 bases separated the two germline ends. The repertoire was sequenced with immunoSEQ multiplex PCR; TCRdb's copy has only in-frame clones and lacks some. The data show 95,000 to 100,000 clones, about 80% seen once. Sequences were derived from CD4+ or CD8+ T cells sorted from blood, sampled in a trial of the OX40 agonist ivuxolimab. The V gene is TRBV5-4, the J gene TRBJ2-5, with D unresolved. This clonotype was obtained from an adult with an advanced solid tumor such as melanoma, head and neck, liver or kidney cancer. This CDR3 reads CASSLDSREETQYF. CDR3 DNA sequence: TGTGCCAGCAGCTTGGATAGTAGAGAGGAGACCCAGTACTTC.